This TCR beta chain emerged from a study of control samples from healthy donors and cancer patients. The germline V gene encodes CDR1 SGHTA and CDR2 FQGNSA. V was shortened by 5 bases and J by 3 bases, with 20 bases between the two germline ends. This CDR3 is built from 17 residues. Method: immunoSEQ multiplex PCR; TCRdb's copy keeps in-frame clones and lacks some. The sample has a few thousand clones, approximately 96% seen once; the top ten hold around 10%. The sample was PBMCs. J is TRBJ1-5 and V is TRBV7-2; D is undetermined. The TCR sequence derives from a man in his 70s with colorectal cancer. The CDR3 region is CASSPPTTRNLNQPQHF. For the CDR3, the DNA is TGTGCCAGCAGCCCCCCTACGACGCGTAACCTCAATCAGCCCCAGCATTTT.